One sample yielded the 22 T cell receptor beta chains listed below, sequenced in a study of T cells in Graves' hyperthyroidism and ophthalmopathy. The investigators amplified TCR beta CDR3 regions from RNA transcripts. During a first-round RT-PCR of the TCR CDR3, the HTBI primer set was used. Each CDR3 protein gets one entry after TCRdb re-called the multiplex PCR reads with MiXCR. In the table there are 450,000 to 600,000 distinct CDR3 sequences, about 14% of which are singletons. The sequencing sample was made of blood. The receptors shown here come from a woman aged 40 to 50 with Graves' hyperthyroidism.

This clonotype was found a few times. A much larger clone sits a single nucleotide away, making a read error possible. V and J are TRBV30 and TRBJ2-3; D is unresolved. Germline V gene lookup returns CDR1 GTSNPN and CDR2 SVGIG (reference sequence). Trimming shortened V by 0 bases and J by 2 bases, and 9 bases separated the two germline ends. This CDR3 has 14 amino acids. The CDR3 DNA is TGTGCCTGGAGTGTAGGGCTGTTCACAGATACGCAGTATTTT. Translated: CAWSVGLFTDTQYF.

This clonotype has a handful of counts. J is TRBJ2-3 and V is TRBV6-1; the D is unclear. Germline CDR1 MNHNS, CDR2 SASEGT. V lost 6 bases and J lost 0, with 13 bases in between. There are 15 residues in the CDR3. CDR3 in DNA: TGTGCCAGCAGACCCCAGAGCCCCAGCACAGATACGCAGTATTTT. This encodes CASRPQSPSTDTQYF.

The chain is built from TRBV27 and TRBJ2-5; 13 positions match TRBD2. The germline V gene has CDR1 MNHEY and CDR2 SMNVEV (reference sequence). V shed 8 bases, J shed 7 bases, and the junction held 7 bases outside the gene matches. The length of the CDR3 is 14 residues. The DNA for the CDR3 is TGTGCCAGCCGGAGGACTAGCGGGAGTGGGACCCAGTACTTC. It translates to CASRRTSGSGTQYF.

V and J are TRBV7-2 and TRBJ2-3; no reliable D call. The CDR3 loop spans 15 amino acids. Between the trimmed V and J ends, which lost 5 bases and 3 bases, there was a span of 15 bases. The germline V gene has CDR1 SGHTA and CDR2 FQGNSA. The CDR3 reads CASSHQYPGTDTQYF. CDR3 DNA sequence: TGTGCCAGCAGCCATCAGTACCCTGGGACAGATACGCAGTATTTT.

This clonotype has more than one count but fewer than ten. A single base separates this from a much larger clone, so it may be a read error. The chain links TRBV12-3 or TRBV12-4 to TRBJ2-5, with 10 nucleotides matching TRBD1. This CDR3 has 14 residues. V lost 5 bases and J lost 4; bases outside the gene matches: 4. The DNA for the CDR3 is TGTGCCAGCAGTCCCGGGACAGGGGTAGAGACCCAGTACTTC. Residues: CASSPGTGVETQYF.

The V and J genes are TRBV15 and TRBJ1-2; D call uncertain. CDR1 and CDR2 (germline): LNHNV, YYDKDF (reference sequence). V dropped 0 bases and J dropped 8 bases, with 7 bases sitting between them. The length of the CDR3 is 12 residues. This chain's CDR3 is CATSRDMGGYTF. The DNA of the CDR3 is TGTGCCACCAGCAGAGATATGGGCGGCTACACCTTC.

There are many counts of this clonotype. This chain joins TRBV3-1 and TRBJ2-1, with 9 positions matching TRBD2. This CDR3 is built from 16 residues. V shed 3 bases and J 5 bases; nucleotides not matched to a gene: 8. CDR1 and CDR2 (germline): LGHDT, YNNKEL (reference sequence). The CDR3 DNA reads as TGTGCCAGCAGCCACCACGGGACTAGCAGTCACAATGAGCAGTTCTTC. Encoded protein: CASSHHGTSSHNEQFF.

The V and J genes are TRBV15 and TRBJ2-5; D uncertain. Germline assignment: CDR1 LNHNV and CDR2 YYDKDF (reference sequence). This CDR3 is built from 13 residues. Trimming removed 0 bases from V and 5 bases from J, with 7 bases in between. CDR3 amino acids: CATSRDKAETQYF. CDR3 DNA sequence: TGTGCCACCAGCAGAGATAAGGCGGAGACCCAGTACTTC.

This clonotype appeared many times. The V call is TRBV6-5, the J call TRBJ2-5; tentatively, D is TRBD1 or TRBD2 (5 bases each). The CDR3 runs 15 residues. Trimming stripped 0 bases from V and 1 base from J, with 9 bases between. Germline V gene lookup returns CDR1 MNHEY and CDR2 SVGAGI. The CDR3, as DNA: TGTGCCAGCAGTTACTCGGGACGGAGCCAAGAGACCCAGTACTTC. This sequence encodes CASSYSGRSQETQYF.

The chain links TRBV2 to TRBJ2-2; the match to TRBD1 covers 7 bases. The germline V gene encodes CDR1 SNHLY and CDR2 FYNNEI. The CDR3 runs 16 residues. The junction had 9 bases not matched to a gene; V was cut back by 5 bases and J by 3 bases. The CDR3 nucleotides are TGTGCCAGCAGTAGACAGGGATCAGAGTACACCGGGGAGCTGTTTTTT. Translating it yields CASSRQGSEYTGELFF.

There are many counts of this clonotype. CDR3 DNA sequence: TGCAGTGCTAGGGGCCGAGTGAACACTGAAGCTTTCTTT. It encodes CSARGRVNTEAFF. The chain is built from TRBV20-1 and TRBJ1-1; D is unresolved. The CDR3 loop spans 13 amino acids. From germline, CDR1 is DFQATT and CDR2 SNEGSKA (reference sequence). V lost 3 bases and J 0 bases, leaving 8 bases between the germline ends.

This clonotype was observed at least ten times. The J gene is TRBJ1-5, the V gene TRBV18; TRBD1 matches 11 bases. The CDR3 is 13 residues long. The germline V gene has CDR1 KGHSH and CDR2 LQKENI. The ends lost 6 bases at V and 9 bases at J; junction bases unmatched: 4. CDR3 sequence (DNA): TGTGCCAGCTCCGGGACAGGGGGGCCGCCCCAGCATTTT. Protein sequence: CASSGTGGPPQHF.

In the case of this clonotype: Relative to the germline gene, one junction end is altered; a read error may explain this. The chain recombines TRBV28 with TRBJ2-6; 8 nucleotides match TRBD1. CDR3 size: 17 residues. The germline gives CDR1 MDHEN, CDR2 SYDVKM. The CDR3 region has the DNA TGTGCCAGCAGTCCGTCAGGACAGGGTCTTGGGGCCAACATCCTGACTTTC. Its protein product is CASSPSGQGLGANILTF.

The chain recombines TRBV16 with TRBJ1-2; D uncertain. The ends were cut back, 4 bases at V and 5 bases at J, with 14 bases in the middle. This CDR3 has 14 residues. Germline lookup yields CDR1 KGHSY and CDR2 FQNENV. The CDR3 DNA reads TGTGCCAGCAGCCTGGCACGGATGAATTATGGCTACACCTTC. This gives the protein CASSLARMNYGYTF.

A few counts support this clonotype. The rearrangement uses TRBV12-3 or TRBV12-4 and TRBJ2-1; 7 nucleotides agree with TRBD2. The CDR3 runs 16 residues. Losses at the gene ends were 6 bases for V and 6 bases for J; bases not matched to a gene: 14. CDR3 sequence reads: CASSTGMGGSCNEQFF. In DNA, the CDR3 is TGTGCCAGCAGCACAGGCATGGGCGGGAGCTGCAATGAGCAGTTCTTC.

There are many counts of this clonotype. CDR3 in amino acids: CASSPGQGRGQPQHF. CDR3 DNA sequence: TGTGCCAGCAGTCCCGGACAGGGTAGGGGTCAGCCCCAGCATTTT. The genes are TRBV28 and TRBJ1-5; 8 nucleotides match TRBD1. Trimming took 5 bases from V and 6 from J; bases not matched to a gene: 9. The germline V gene has CDR1 MDHEN and CDR2 SYDVKM. The length of the CDR3 is 15 residues.

This clonotype appeared many times. The rearrangement uses TRBV27 and TRBJ1-1, with 7 bases aligning to TRBD1. J was trimmed by 2 bases and V by 2 bases; bases with no gene match: 5. The CDR3 has 15 residues. Germline assignment: CDR1 MNHEY and CDR2 SMNVEV (reference sequence). CDR3 protein: CASSLVRQGNTEAFF. The CDR3 coding sequence is TGTGCCAGCAGTTTAGTCAGACAGGGAAACACTGAAGCTTTCTTT.

This clonotype was counted at least ten times. The chain couples TRBV6-1 to TRBJ2-3, with TRBD1 as a possible D gene (7 bases). Germline V gives CDR1 MNHNS, CDR2 SASEGT. The CDR3 sequence is 15 residues long. V was pared by 6 bases and J by 0 bases, with 13 bases between. The CDR3 reads CASRLTGTSTDTQYF. The CDR3 DNA reads TGTGCCAGCAGATTGACAGGGACTAGCACAGATACGCAGTATTTT.

This clonotype turned up a few times. The chain employs TRBV3-1 and TRBJ2-5, with D unresolved. This CDR3 spans 16 amino acids. Germline CDR1 reads LGHDT; CDR2 reads YNNKEL (reference sequence). V was clipped by 6 bases and J by 2 bases, with 19 bases between them. The CDR3 sequence is CASRDFSLVRQETQYF. DNA of the CDR3: TGTGCCAGCAGAGACTTCTCCCTAGTCCGGCAAGAGACCCAGTACTTC.

This clonotype was counted at least ten times. This sequence joins TRBV7-8 and TRBJ1-1; D uncertain. The germline gives CDR1 SGHVS, CDR2 FQNEAQ. Between the trimmed V and J ends, which lost 5 bases and 3 bases, there was a span of 13 bases. The CDR3 extends over 14 amino acids. The CDR3 loop is CASSPFGRDTEAFF. The CDR3 DNA reads TGTGCCAGCAGCCCATTCGGGAGGGACACTGAAGCTTTCTTT.

This clonotype came up many times. J is TRBJ1-2 and V is TRBV28, with D perhaps TRBD1 (5 bases). This CDR3 contains 14 residues. Trimming stripped 3 bases from V and 4 bases from J, with 12 bases between. Germline V lookup: CDR1 MDHEN, CDR2 SYDVKM. CDR3 in amino acids: CASSFPGSGYGYTF. The DNA for the CDR3 is TGTGCCAGCAGTTTTCCAGGGTCTGGCTATGGCTACACCTTC.

The table lists this clonotype with many counts. The chain couples TRBV6-6 to TRBJ1-1; D unclear. Per the germline V gene, CDR1 is MNHNY and CDR2 is SVGAGI (reference sequence). V was clipped by 2 bases and J by 1 base, with 8 bases between them. The CDR3 spans 14 residues. In DNA form, the CDR3 reads TGTGCCAGCAGTTACCCCGATGCGAACACTGAAGCTTTCTTT. Protein: CASSYPDANTEAFF.